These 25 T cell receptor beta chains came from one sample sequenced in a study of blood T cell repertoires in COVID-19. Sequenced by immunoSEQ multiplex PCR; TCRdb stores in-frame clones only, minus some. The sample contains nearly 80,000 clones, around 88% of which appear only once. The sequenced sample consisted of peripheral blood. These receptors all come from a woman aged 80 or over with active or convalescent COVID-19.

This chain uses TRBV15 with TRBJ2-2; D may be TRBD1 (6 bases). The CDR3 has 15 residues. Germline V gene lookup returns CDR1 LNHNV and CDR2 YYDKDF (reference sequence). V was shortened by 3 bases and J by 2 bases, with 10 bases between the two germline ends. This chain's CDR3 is CATSRDSLNTGELFF. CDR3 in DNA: TGTGCCACCAGCAGGGACAGCCTTAACACCGGGGAGCTGTTTTTT.

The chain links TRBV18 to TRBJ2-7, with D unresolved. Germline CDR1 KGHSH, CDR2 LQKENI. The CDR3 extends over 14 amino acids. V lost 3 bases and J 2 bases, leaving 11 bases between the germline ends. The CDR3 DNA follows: TGTGCCAGCTCACCGACTGTCCCCCCCTACGAGCAGTACTTC. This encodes CASSPTVPPYEQYF.

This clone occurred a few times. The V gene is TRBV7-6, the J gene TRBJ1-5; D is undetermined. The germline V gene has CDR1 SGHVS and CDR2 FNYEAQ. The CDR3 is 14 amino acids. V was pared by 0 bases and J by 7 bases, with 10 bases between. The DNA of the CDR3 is TGTGCCAGCAGCTTAGCCCCGGTGGGCCAGCCCCAGCATTTT. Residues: CASSLAPVGQPQHF.

Here the CDR3 DNA reads TGTGCCATCAGTGAGTCGGGACAGGGACACAACACTGAAGCTTTCTTT. Protein product: CAISESGQGHNTEAFF. This sequence joins TRBV10-3 and TRBJ1-1, with TRBD1 identical over 9 bases. Unmatched junction bases numbered 4, after V lost 0 bases and J lost 2 bases. The CDR3 contains 16 residues. CDR1 is ENHRY and CDR2 is SYGVKD in the germline V gene.

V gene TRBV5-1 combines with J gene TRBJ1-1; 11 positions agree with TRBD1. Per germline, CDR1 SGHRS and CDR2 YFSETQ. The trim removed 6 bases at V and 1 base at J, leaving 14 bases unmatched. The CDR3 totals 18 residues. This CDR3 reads CASMGSEGQGVGNTEAFF. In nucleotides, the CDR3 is TGCGCCAGCATGGGCTCTGAGGGACAGGGGGTGGGGAACACTGAAGCTTTCTTT.

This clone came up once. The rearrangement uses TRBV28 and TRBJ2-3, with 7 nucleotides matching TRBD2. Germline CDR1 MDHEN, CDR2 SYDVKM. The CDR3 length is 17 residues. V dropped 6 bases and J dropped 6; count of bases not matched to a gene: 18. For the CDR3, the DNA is TGTGCCAGCAGCCGGGCCGGGGGGTCTTTCGGGAGGGATACGCAGTATTTT. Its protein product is CASSRAGGSFGRDTQYF.

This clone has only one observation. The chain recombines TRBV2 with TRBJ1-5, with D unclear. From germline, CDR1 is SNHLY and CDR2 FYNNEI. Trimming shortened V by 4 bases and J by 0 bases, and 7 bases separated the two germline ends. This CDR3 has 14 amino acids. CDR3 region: CASSAVYSNQPQHF. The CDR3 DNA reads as TGTGCCAGCAGTGCGGTTTATAGCAATCAGCCCCAGCATTTT.

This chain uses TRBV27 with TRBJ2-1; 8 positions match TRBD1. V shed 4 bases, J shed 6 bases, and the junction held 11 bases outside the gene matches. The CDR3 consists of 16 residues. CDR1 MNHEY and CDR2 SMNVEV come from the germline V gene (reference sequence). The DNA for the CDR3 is TGTGCCAGCAGTTCTTATTTGACAGGGGAGATCAATGAGCAGTTCTTC. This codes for CASSSYLTGEINEQFF.

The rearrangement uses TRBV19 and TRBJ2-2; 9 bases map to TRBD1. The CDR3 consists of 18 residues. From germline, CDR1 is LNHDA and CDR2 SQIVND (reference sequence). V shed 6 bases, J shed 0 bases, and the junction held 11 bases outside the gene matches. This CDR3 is CASSLGANRGPNTGELFF. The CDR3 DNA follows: TGTGCCAGTAGCCTAGGCGCGAACAGGGGGCCGAACACCGGGGAGCTGTTTTTT.

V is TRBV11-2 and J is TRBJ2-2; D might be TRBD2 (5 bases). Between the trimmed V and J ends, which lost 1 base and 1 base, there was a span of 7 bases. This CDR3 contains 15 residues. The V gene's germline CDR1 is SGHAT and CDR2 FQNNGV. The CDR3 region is CASSLAGRNTGELFF. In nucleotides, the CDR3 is TGTGCCAGCAGCTTAGCGGGAAGGAACACCGGGGAGCTGTTTTTT. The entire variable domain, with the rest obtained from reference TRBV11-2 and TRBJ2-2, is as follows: EAGVAQSPRYKIIEKRQSVAFWCNPISGHATLYWYQQILGQGPKLLIQFQNNGVVDDSQLPKDRFSAERLKGVDSTLKIQPAKLEDSAVYLCASSLAGRNTGELFFGEGSRLTVL.

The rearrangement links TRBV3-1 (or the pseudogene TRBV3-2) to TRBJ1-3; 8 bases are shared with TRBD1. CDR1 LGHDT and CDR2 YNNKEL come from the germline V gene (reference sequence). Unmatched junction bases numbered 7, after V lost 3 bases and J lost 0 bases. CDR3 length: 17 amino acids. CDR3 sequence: CASSHTGGGGSGNTIYF. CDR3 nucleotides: TGTGCCAGCAGCCACACAGGGGGAGGGGGCTCTGGAAACACCATATATTTT.

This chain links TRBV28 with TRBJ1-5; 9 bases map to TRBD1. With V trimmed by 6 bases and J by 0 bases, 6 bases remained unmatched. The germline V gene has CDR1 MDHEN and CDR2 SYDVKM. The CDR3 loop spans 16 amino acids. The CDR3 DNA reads TGTGCCAGCAGGAGGACAGGGGTCTATAGCAATCAGCCCCAGCATTTT. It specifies CASRRTGVYSNQPQHF. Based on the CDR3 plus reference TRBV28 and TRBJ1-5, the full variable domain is DVKVTQSSRYLVKRTGEKVFLECVQDMDHENMFWYRQDPGLGLRLIYFSYDVKMKEKGDIPEGYSVSREKKERFSLILESASTNQTSMYLCASRRTGVYSNQPQHFGDGTRLSIL.

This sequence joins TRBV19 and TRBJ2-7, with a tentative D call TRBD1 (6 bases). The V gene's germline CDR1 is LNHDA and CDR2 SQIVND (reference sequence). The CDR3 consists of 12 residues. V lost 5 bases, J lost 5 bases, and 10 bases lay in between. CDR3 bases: TGTGCCAGTAGTTTCAGGGGAGACGAGCAGTACTTC. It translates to CASSFRGDEQYF.

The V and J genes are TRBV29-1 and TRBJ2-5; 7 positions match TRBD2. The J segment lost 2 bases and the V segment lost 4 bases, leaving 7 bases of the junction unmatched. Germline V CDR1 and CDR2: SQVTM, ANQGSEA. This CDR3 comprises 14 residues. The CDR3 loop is CSVAASGAQETQYF. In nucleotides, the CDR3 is TGCAGCGTTGCGGCCAGCGGGGCTCAAGAGACCCAGTACTTC.

The CDR3 DNA reads TGTGCCAGCAGCTTGGCAGCGGGAGAGGGAGAGACCCAGTACTTC. This gives the protein CASSLAAGEGETQYF. The genes are TRBV9 and TRBJ2-5; TRBD2 matches 8 bases. The germline V gene encodes CDR1 SGDLS and CDR2 YYNGEE. The CDR3 contains 15 residues. J gave up 4 bases and V 4 bases, and 9 bases lay outside the gene matches.

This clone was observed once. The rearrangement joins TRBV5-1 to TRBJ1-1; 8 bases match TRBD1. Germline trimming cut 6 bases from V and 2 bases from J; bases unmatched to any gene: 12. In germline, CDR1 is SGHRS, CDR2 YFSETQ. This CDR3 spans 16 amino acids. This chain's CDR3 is CASTTRAGGGNTEAFF. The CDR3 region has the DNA TGCGCCAGCACGACCCGCGCAGGGGGCGGAAACACTGAAGCTTTCTTT.

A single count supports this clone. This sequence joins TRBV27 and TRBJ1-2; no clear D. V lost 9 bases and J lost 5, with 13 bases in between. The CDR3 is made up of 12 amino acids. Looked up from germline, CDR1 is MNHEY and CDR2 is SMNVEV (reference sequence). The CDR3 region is CASRRQDYGYTF. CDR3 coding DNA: TGTGCCAGTCGTAGGCAGGATTATGGCTACACCTTC.

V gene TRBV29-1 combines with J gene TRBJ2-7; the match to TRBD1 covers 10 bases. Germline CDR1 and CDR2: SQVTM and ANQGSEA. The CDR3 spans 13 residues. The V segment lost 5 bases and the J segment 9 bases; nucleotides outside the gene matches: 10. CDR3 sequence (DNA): TGCAGCGTTCGCCGGGACAGGGGACCGGGGCAGTACTTC. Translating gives CSVRRDRGPGQYF.

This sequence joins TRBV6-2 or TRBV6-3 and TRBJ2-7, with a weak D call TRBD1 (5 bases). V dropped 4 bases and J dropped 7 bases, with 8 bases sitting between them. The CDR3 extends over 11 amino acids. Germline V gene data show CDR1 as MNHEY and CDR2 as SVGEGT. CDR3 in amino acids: CASSFRQEQYF. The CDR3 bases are TGTGCCAGCAGTTTTAGACAGGAGCAGTACTTC.

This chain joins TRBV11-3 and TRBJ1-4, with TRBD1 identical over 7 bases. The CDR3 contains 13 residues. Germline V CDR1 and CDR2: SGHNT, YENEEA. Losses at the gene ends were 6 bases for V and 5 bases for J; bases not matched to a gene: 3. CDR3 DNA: TGTGCCAGCAGTTCGACAGGGAATGAAAAACTGTTTTTT. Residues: CASSSTGNEKLFF.

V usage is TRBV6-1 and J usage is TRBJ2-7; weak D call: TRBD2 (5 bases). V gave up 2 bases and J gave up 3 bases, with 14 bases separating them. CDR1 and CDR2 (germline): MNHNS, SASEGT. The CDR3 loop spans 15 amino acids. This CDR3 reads CASSESRGLGYEQYF. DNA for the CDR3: TGTGCCAGCAGTGAAAGTCGAGGGTTAGGCTACGAGCAGTACTTC.

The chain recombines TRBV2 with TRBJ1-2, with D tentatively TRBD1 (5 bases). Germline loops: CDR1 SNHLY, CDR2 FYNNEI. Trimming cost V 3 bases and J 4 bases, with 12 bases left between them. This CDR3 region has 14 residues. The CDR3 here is CASSEGSGGYGYTF. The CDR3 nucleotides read TGTGCCAGCAGTGAGGGATCGGGGGGCTATGGCTACACCTTC. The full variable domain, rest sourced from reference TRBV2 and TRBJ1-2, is EPEVTQTPSHQVTQMGQEVILRCVPISNHLYFYWYRQILGQKVEFLVSFYNNEISEKSEIFDDQFSVERPDGSNFTLKIRSTKLEDSAMYFCASSEGSGGYGYTFGSGTRLTVV.

This chain's CDR3 is CASSPSPGQGLSSYNSPLHF. The CDR3 DNA follows: TGTGCCAGCTCACCGTCTCCGGGACAGGGGTTAAGCTCCTATAATTCACCCCTCCACTTT. J is TRBJ1-6 and V is TRBV18, with 10 bases lining up with TRBD1. V gave up 3 bases and J gave up 0 bases; unmatched junction bases: 11. The CDR3 sequence is 20 residues long. Germline values: CDR1 KGHSH, CDR2 LQKENI.

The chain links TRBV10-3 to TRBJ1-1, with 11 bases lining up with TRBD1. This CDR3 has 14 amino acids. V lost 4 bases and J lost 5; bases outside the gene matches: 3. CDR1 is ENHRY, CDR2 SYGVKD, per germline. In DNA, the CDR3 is TGTGCCATCAGTGGGGGACAGGGGGGAACTGAAGCTTTCTTT. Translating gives CAISGGQGGTEAFF.

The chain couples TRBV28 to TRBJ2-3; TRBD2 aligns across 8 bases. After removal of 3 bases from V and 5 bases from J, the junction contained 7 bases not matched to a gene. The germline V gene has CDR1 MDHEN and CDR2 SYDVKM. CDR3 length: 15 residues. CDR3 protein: CASSFYRGGLDTQYF. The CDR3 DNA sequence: TGTGCCAGCAGTTTTTATCGGGGGGGGTTAGATACGCAGTATTTT.